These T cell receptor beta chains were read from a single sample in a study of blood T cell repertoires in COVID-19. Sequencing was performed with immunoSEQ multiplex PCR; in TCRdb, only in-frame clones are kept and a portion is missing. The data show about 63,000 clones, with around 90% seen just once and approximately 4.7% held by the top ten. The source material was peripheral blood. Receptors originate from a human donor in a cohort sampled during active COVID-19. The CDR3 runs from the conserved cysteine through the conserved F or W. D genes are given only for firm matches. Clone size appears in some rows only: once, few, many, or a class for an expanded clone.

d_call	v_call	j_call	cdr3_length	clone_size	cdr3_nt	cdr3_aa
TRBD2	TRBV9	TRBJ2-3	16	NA	TGTGCCAGCAGCGTAGGGGGTAGCGGGACCGCAGATACGCAGTATTTT	CASSVGGSGTADTQYF
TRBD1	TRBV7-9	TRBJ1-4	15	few	TGTGCCAGCAGCCTTCGGACAGGGAGGGAAGAAAAACTGTTTTTT	CASSLRTGREEKLFF
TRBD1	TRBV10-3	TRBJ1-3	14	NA	TGTGCCATTGGGACAGGGAACCTGGGAAACACCATATATTTT	CAIGTGNLGNTIYF
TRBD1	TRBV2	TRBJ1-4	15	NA	TGTGCCAGCAGCTTACAGGGGTTGGCTAATGAAAAACTGTTTTTT	CASSLQGLANEKLFF
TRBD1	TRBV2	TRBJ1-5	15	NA	TGTGCCAGCGCTACGGGACAGGGTCTACCGGTTGGCCAGCATTTT	CASATGQGLPVGQHF
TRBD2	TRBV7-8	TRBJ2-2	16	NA	TGTGCCAGCAGCCGGACCCTAGCGGGAGTCGCCGGGGAGCTGTTTTTT	CASSRTLAGVAGELFF
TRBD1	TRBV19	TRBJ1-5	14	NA	TGTGCCAGTAGGGAGACAGGGTACAATCAGCCCCAGCATTTT	CASRETGYNQPQHF
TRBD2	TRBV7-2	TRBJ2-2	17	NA	TGTGCCAGCAGCTCCAGCGCCGGGCGGGGGGGCACCGGGGAGCTGTTTTTT	CASSSSAGRGGTGELFF
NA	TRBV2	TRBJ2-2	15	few	TGTGCCAGCAGTTCCGAGACAGCGAACACCGGGGAGCTGTTTTTT	CASSSETANTGELFF
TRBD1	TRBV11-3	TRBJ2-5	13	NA	TGTGCCAGCAGCGCCGGGACAGAAGAGACCCAGTACTTC	CASSAGTEETQYF
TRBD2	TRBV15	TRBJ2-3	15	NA	TGTGCCACCAGGGGGGGGAGGGCCTACACAGATACGCAGTATTTT	CATRGGRAYTDTQYF
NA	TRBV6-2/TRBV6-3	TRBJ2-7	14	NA	TGTGCCAGCAGTCGCGGGGGCAGCTCCTACGAGCAGTACTTC	CASSRGGSSYEQYF
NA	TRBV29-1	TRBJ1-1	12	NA	TGCAGCGGGGGAACGGGTAGAACTGAAGCTTTCTTT	CSGGTGRTEAFF
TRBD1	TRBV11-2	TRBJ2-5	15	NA	TGTGCCAGCAGCCTCGCCCCGGACAGGGGGGAGACCCAGTACTTC	CASSLAPDRGETQYF
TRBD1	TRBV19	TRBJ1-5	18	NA	TGTGCCAGTAGTATAGGGATACAGGGGGAGGTTAGCAATCAGCCCCAGCATTTT	CASSIGIQGEVSNQPQHF
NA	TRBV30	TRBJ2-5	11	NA	TGTGCCTGGAGCCGGAGCGAGACCCAGTACTTC	CAWSRSETQYF
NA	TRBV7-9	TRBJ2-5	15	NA	TGTGCCAGCAGCCACGAAGCAGGCGCGAAGTTGACCCAGTACTTC	CASSHEAGAKLTQYF
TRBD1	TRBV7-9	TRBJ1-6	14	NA	TGTGCCAGCAGCTCAGGGACAGGGTTTTTCCCCCTCCACTTT	CASSSGTGFFPLHF
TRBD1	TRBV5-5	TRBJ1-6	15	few	TGTGCCAGCAGTGGACAGGGGGAAATTAGGATCCCCCTCCACTTT	CASSGQGEIRIPLHF
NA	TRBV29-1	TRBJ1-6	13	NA	TGCAGCGTCCGGACAGAATATAATTCACCCCTCCACTTT	CSVRTEYNSPLHF
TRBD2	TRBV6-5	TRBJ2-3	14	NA	TGTGCCAGCAAGCGGGGGGGTTTGGTAGATACGCAGTATTTT	CASKRGGLVDTQYF
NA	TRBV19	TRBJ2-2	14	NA	TGTGCCAGTAGTAAAGGTGGGGCCACCGGGGAGCTGTTTTTT	CASSKGGATGELFF
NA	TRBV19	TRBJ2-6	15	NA	TGTGCCAGTATCTCGGACTCCTCTGGGGCCAACGTCCTGACTTTC	CASISDSSGANVLTF
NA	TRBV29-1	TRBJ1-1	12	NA	TGCAGCGTTGAATACCTGAGGGAGGAAGCTTTCTTT	CSVEYLREEAFF
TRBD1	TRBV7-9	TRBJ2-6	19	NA	TGTGCCAGCAGCTTAACTCCGGGGACAGGGGACGCTGGGGCCAACGTCCTGACTTTC	CASSLTPGTGDAGANVLTF
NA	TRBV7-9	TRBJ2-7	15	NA	TGTGCCAGCAGCTTAGGGTCCGGACAGACCTACGAGCAGTACTTC	CASSLGSGQTYEQYF
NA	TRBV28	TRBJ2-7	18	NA	TGTGCCAGCAGTTTAATGTGGATCGGGGGAGCCCCCTCCTACGAGCAGTACTTC	CASSLMWIGGAPSYEQYF
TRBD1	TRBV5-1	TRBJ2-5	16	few	TGCGCCAGCAGCTTGGGGGGTGAGGGGGCCACAGAGACCCAGTACTTC	CASSLGGEGATETQYF
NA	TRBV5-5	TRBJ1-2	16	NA	TGTGCCAGCAGCCAAACACCGACAGCGACTAACTATGGCTACACCTTC	CASSQTPTATNYGYTF
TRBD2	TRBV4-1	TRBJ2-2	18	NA	TGCGCCAGCAGCCAAGATCGGCTAGCGGGGACATACACCGGGGAGCTGTTTTTT	CASSQDRLAGTYTGELFF
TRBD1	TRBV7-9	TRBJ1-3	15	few	TGTGCCAGCAGTTCAACAGGGGAGGTTGGGAACACCATATATTTT	CASSSTGEVGNTIYF
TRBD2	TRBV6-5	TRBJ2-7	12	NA	TGTGCCAGCAGTTTAGCGGGAGGCGAGCAGTACTTC	CASSLAGGEQYF
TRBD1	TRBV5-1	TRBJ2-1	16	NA	TGCGCCAGCAGCCCCCAGCTAGGACAGGGGCCCAATGAGCAGTTCTTC	CASSPQLGQGPNEQFF
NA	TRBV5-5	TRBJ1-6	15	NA	TGTGCCAGCAGCCGGGGGTTGGAAGGTAATTCACCCCTCCACTTT	CASSRGLEGNSPLHF
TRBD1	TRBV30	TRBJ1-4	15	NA	TGTGCCTGGAGGAACAACAGGGGAATAGGTGAAAAACTGTTTTTT	CAWRNNRGIGEKLFF
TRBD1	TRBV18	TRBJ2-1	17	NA	TGTGCCAGCTCACTTGGCTTCGGGACAGGGGGTCGCAATGAGCAGTTCTTC	CASSLGFGTGGRNEQFF
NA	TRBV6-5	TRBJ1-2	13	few	TGTGCCAGCACCCTAGGAGGGAACTATGGCTACACCTTC	CASTLGGNYGYTF
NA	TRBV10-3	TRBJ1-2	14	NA	TGTGCCATCAGTGACCCGACAGGAGTCTATGGCTACACCTTC	CAISDPTGVYGYTF
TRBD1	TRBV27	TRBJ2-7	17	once	TGTGCCAGCAGTTTCCGGACTCAGGGACAGGGATTCTACGAGCAGTACTTC	CASSFRTQGQGFYEQYF
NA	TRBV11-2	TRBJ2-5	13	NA	TGTGCCAGCAGCACCGGGAGTCTGAAGACCCAGTACTTC	CASSTGSLKTQYF
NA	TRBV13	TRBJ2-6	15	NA	TGTGCCAGCGGACAGTTGGACTCTGGGGCCAACGTCCTGACTTTC	CASGQLDSGANVLTF
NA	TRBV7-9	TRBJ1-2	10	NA	TGTGCCAGCAGGAGAGGGGGCTACACCTTC	CASRRGGYTF
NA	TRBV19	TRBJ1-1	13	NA	TGTGCCAGTAGTACTCAGACAGTCACTGAAGCTTTCTTT	CASSTQTVTEAFF
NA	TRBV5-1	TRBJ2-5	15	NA	TGCGCCAGCAGCTTCAGTGCGGGCAGACAAGAGACCCAGTACTTC	CASSFSAGRQETQYF
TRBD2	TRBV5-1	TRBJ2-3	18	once	TGCGCCAGCAGCCTGATAGCGGGGACTTCAGTGGGCACAGATACGCAGTATTTT	CASSLIAGTSVGTDTQYF
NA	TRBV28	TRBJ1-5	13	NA	TGTGCCAGCAGGGCGTTGGGGAGGCAGCGGTGGCATTTT	CASRALGRQRWHF